The rows below give T cell receptor beta chains drawn from one sample of a study of blood T cells in healthy people across ages. TCRdb re-derived calls from the 5' RACE reads in MiXCR, one entry per CDR3 protein. The table includes more than 650,000 distinct CDR3 sequences, around 25% detected once. These data were also reused for a study on T cells of mothers and their children.

Source material: blood. Receptor source: a boy aged 5-17 years in good health. CDR3s include the opening cysteine and the closing phenylalanine or tryptophan. The D gene is left open where the match is weak. Rows give clone size only sometimes, using once, few, many, or a class for an expanded clone.

>NA|TRBV20-1|NA|TRBJ2-3
CSASTRAPKRTDTQYF
TGCAGTGCCTCCACCCGAGCCCCCAAAAGAACAGATACGCAGTATTTT
>NA|TRBV5-1|NA|TRBJ2-1
CASSLANVGPEQFF
TGCGCCAGCAGCTTGGCCAACGTGGGCCCCGAGCAGTTCTTC
>NA|TRBV20-1|TRBD2|TRBJ2-5
CSASQLAGIQETQYF
TGCAGTGCTAGTCAACTAGCGGGGATCCAAGAGACCCAGTACTTC
>NA|TRBV27|TRBD2|TRBJ2-1
CASSLLAGGPYEQFF
TGTGCCAGCAGTCTGCTAGCGGGGGGGCCCTATGAGCAGTTCTTC
>NA|TRBV20-1|TRBD2|TRBJ2-5
CSARGLAEPQETQYF
TGCAGTGCTAGAGGTCTAGCGGAGCCTCAAGAGACCCAGTACTTC
>many|TRBV6-5|NA|TRBJ2-5
CASSPGILQETQYF
TGTGCCAGCAGTCCCGGGATATTACAAGAGACCCAGTACTTC
>few|TRBV14|TRBD1|TRBJ2-7
CASSLHRGVYEQYF
TGTGCCAGCAGCCTCCACAGGGGGGTCTACGAGCAGTACTTC
>few|TRBV27|NA|TRBJ1-4
CASSLKQTEKLFF
TGTGCCAGCAGTTTAAAGCAGACCGAAAAACTGTTTTTT
>NA|TRBV24-1|TRBD1|TRBJ1-2
CATSDSGQGNNYGYTF
TGTGCCACCAGTGATTCAGGACAGGGAAACAACTATGGCTACACCTTC
>NA|TRBV12-3/TRBV12-4|TRBD1|TRBJ1-4
CASSSGTGGRSPKDEKLFF
TGTGCCAGCAGTTCCGGGACAGGAGGTCGAAGCCCCAAGGATGAAAAACTGTTTTTT
>few|TRBV6-1|NA|TRBJ1-2
CASSEELDRPWRGYTF
TGTGCCAGCAGTGAAGAACTCGACAGGCCTTGGCGTGGCTACACCTTC
>few|TRBV20-1|NA|TRBJ2-5
CSASPPGREQETQYF
TGCAGTGCTTCCCCCCCCGGACGAGAACAAGAGACCCAGTACTTC
>NA|TRBV2|NA|TRBJ1-6
CASNGDGDHSPLHF
TGTGCCAGCAACGGGGACGGGGACCATTCACCCCTCCACTTT
>few|TRBV5-5|NA|TRBJ1-1
CASSPWLQVGAFF
TGTGCCAGCAGCCCTTGGTTACAGGTCGGCGCTTTCTTT
>few|TRBV20-1|NA|TRBJ2-5
CSANQGWQETQYF
TGCAGTGCAAACCAGGGTTGGCAAGAGACCCAGTACTTC
>NA|TRBV18|NA|TRBJ2-3
CASSPPSSDTQYF
TGTGCCAGCTCACCACCTAGTTCAGATACGCAGTATTTT
>few|TRBV5-1|TRBD1|TRBJ2-5
CASSLGSGTGGQVTQYF
TGCGCCAGCAGCTTGGGATCCGGGACAGGGGGACAGGTGACCCAGTACTTC
>NA|TRBV11-1|NA|TRBJ2-5
CASSWGTRETQYF
TGTGCCAGCAGCTGGGGGACGAGAGAGACCCAGTACTTC
>many|TRBV4-2|NA|TRBJ2-7
CASGSRGGGEQYF
TGTGCCAGCGGATCTAGAGGGGGAGGCGAGCAGTACTTC
>few|TRBV20-1|TRBD2|TRBJ2-1
CSARGERGYYNEQFF
TGCAGTGCTAGAGGGGAGCGGGGGTACTACAATGAGCAGTTCTTC
>NA|TRBV2|NA|TRBJ2-1
CASTKGVAANEQFF
TGTGCCAGCACCAAAGGGGTAGCAGCCAATGAGCAGTTCTTC
>few|TRBV20-1|TRBD2|TRBJ2-5
CSARDLGTQRGETQYF
TGCAGTGCTAGAGATCTGGGGACCCAGCGGGGAGAGACCCAGTACTTC
>few|TRBV9|NA|TRBJ2-5
CASSIRDHGDQYF
TGTGCCAGCAGCATTCGGGACCACGGGGACCAGTACTTC
>NA|TRBV29-1|NA|TRBJ2-1
CSVSGEAYNEQFF
TGCAGCGTTTCGGGCGAAGCATACAATGAGCAGTTCTTC